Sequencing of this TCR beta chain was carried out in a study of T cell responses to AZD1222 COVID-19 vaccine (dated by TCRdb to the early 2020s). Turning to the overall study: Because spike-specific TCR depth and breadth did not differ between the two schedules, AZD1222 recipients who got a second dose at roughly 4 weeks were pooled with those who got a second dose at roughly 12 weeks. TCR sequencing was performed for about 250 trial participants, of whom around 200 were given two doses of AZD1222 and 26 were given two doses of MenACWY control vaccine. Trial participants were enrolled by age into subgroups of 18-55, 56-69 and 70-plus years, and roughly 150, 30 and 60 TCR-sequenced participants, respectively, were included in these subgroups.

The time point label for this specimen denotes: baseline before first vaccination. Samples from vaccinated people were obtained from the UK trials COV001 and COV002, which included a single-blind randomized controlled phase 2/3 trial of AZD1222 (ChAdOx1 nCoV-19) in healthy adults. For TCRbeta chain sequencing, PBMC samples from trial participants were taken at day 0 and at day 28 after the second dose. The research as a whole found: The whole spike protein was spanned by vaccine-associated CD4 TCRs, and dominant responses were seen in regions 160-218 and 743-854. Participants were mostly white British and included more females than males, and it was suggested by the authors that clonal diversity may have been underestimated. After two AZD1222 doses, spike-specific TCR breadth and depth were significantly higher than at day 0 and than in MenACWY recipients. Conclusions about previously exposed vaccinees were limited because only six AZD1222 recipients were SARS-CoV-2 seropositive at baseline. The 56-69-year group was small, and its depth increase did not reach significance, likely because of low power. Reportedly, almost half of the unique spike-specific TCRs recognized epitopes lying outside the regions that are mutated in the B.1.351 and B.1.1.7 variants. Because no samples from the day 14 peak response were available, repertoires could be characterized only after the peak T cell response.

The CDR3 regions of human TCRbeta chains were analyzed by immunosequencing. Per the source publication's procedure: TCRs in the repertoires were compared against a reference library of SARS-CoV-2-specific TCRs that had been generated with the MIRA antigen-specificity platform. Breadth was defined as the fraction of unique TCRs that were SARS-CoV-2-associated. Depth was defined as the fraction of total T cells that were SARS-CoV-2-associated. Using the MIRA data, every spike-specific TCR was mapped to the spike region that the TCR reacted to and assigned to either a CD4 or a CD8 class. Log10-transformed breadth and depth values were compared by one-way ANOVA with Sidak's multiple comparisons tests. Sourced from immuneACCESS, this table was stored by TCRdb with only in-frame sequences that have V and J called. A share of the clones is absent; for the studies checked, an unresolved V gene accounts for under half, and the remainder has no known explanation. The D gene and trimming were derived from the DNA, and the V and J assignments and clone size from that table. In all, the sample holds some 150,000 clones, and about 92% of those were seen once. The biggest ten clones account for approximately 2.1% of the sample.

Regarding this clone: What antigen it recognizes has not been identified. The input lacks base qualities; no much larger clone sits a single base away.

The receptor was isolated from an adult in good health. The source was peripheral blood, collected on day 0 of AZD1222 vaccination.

At the DNA level, the sequence is TGCGCCAGCAGCACCGGACGGGAACCCTATGGCTACACCTTC. Its product reads: CASSTGREPYGYTF. Recombination connected TRBV5-1 to TRBJ1-2; the D gene cannot be named for sure. V lost 4 bases and J lost 4 bases; the stretch between them is 14 bases long. Counted from cysteine to phenylalanine, this CDR3 has 14 amino acids. Just the 42-base CDR3 DNA is kept, in frame starting at base 1. The germline V gene gives CDR1 as SGHRS and CDR2 as YFSETQ.